The 28 T cell receptor beta chains below were found in one sample sequenced in a study of monozygotic twins with inflammatory bowel disease. TCRdb processed the 5' RACE reads again and assigns one entry to each CDR3 protein, with no DNA. Recorded for this sample: more than 350,000 distinct CDR3 sequences. The material sequenced was blood. The origin of the receptors is a human donor with ulcerative colitis or Crohn's disease, or a healthy co-twin of an affected twin (not recorded which).

The gene calls are TRBV5-1 and TRBJ2-3; the D gene TCRdb calls, TRBD2, cannot be checked with no DNA. The germline V gene encodes CDR1 SGHRS and CDR2 YFSETQ. The CDR3 covers 15 residues. The CDR3 sequence: CASSRDFTSTDTQYF.

The chain joins TRBV7-2 to TRBJ2-3; no DNA is available, so the TRBD2 call from TCRdb remains unchecked. Germline values: CDR1 SGHTA, CDR2 FQGNSA. The CDR3 runs to 15 residues. This CDR3 reads CASSSGGVWADTQYF. The whole variable domain, remainder taken from reference TRBV7-2 and TRBJ2-3, is GAGVSQSPSNKVTEKGKDVELRCDPISGHTALYWYRQSLGQGLEFLIYFQGNSAPDKSGLPSDRFSAERTGGSVSTLTIQRTQQEDSAVYLCASSSGGVWADTQYFGPGTRLTVL.

The chain uses TRBV6-5 and TRBJ2-7; the TRBD2 assignment by TCRdb is unverifiable without DNA. This CDR3 has 18 residues. The germline V gene encodes CDR1 MNHEY and CDR2 SVGAGI. The CDR3 loop reads CASSYSQREGLLSYEQYF.

The rearrangement uses TRBV5-1 and TRBJ2-2; TCRdb returns TRBD1, unconfirmable since there is no DNA. The CDR3 is made up of 16 amino acids. Germline CDR1 and CDR2: SGHRS and YFSETQ. CDR3 protein: CASSLLGQGITGELFF.

V is TRBV11-3 and J is TRBJ2-1; TCRdb proposes TRBD1, but this gene call is untestable without DNA. The V gene's germline CDR1 is SGHNT and CDR2 YENEEA. The CDR3 extends over 12 amino acids. The CDR3 sequence: CASSYRGHEQFF.

The V and J genes are TRBV4-2 and TRBJ2-7. In germline, CDR1 is LGHNA, CDR2 YNFKEQ. The CDR3 is made up of 15 amino acids. The CDR3 sequence is CASSQYSQSPYEQYF.

The chain couples TRBV20-1 to TRBJ2-1; TCRdb names TRBD1, which stays unverified in the absence of DNA. Germline V gives CDR1 DFQATT, CDR2 SNEGSKA (reference sequence). The CDR3 covers 17 residues. Here the CDR3 reads CSARDSAGGGPYNEQFF.

The chain couples TRBV29-1 to TRBJ2-5; no DNA is available, so the TRBD1 call from TCRdb remains unchecked. This CDR3 has 12 amino acids. From germline, CDR1 is SQVTM and CDR2 ANQGSEA. The CDR3 loop is CSVEGLGATQYF.

This sequence joins TRBV6-1 and TRBJ2-1; TCRdb indicates TRBD1, and absent DNA this call remains unverified. CDR1 and CDR2 from the germline V gene are MNHNS and SASEGT. The CDR3 length is 14 residues. CDR3 residues: CAAARQGANNEQFF.

The J gene is TRBJ1-1, the V gene TRBV7-3; absent DNA, TCRdb's TRBD1 call cannot be checked. Germline values: CDR1 SGHTA, CDR2 FQGTGA. This CDR3 has 14 amino acids. CDR3 protein: CASSLRDRGTEAFF.

The J gene is TRBJ1-2, the V gene TRBV5-1; the TCRdb call, TRBD1, lacks DNA for checking. CDR3 length equals 13 residues. Germline CDR1 reads SGHRS; CDR2 reads YFSETQ. The CDR3 here is CASTLGQGVGYTF.

This chain uses TRBV5-1 with TRBJ1-2; TCRdb calls TRBD1, which cannot be checked without DNA. The CDR3 length is 13 residues. CDR1 and CDR2 (germline): SGHRS, YFSETQ. This CDR3 is CASSLEQGYGYTF.

The chain employs TRBV5-8 and TRBJ2-5; TCRdb gives TRBD1 as the D gene, but with no DNA this cannot be confirmed. The CDR3 has 18 amino acids. In germline, CDR1 is SGHTS, CDR2 YDEGEE. The CDR3 here is CASSLKKTGHPRGETQYF.

V gene TRBV5-1 combines with J gene TRBJ2-7; TCRdb's D call of TRBD1 is untestable without DNA. Germline V gene sequence: CDR1 SGHRS, CDR2 YFSETQ. The CDR3 length is 14 residues. The CDR3 sequence: CASSSSGRGDEQYF. The whole variable domain, filled in from reference TRBV5-1 and TRBJ2-7, reads KAGVTQTPRYLIKTRGQQVTLSCSPISGHRSVSWYQQTPGQGLQFLFEYFSETQRNKGNFPGRFSGRQFSNSRSEMNVSTLELGDSALYLCASSSSGRGDEQYFGPGTRLTVT.

The chain recombines TRBV2 with TRBJ2-1; TCRdb indicates TRBD1, and absent DNA this call remains unverified. The CDR3 has 16 residues. Per germline, CDR1 SNHLY and CDR2 FYNNEI. The chain's CDR3 is CASILGGQQIYNEQFF.

This rearrangement joins TRBV20-1 to TRBJ1-6; the TRBD1 assignment by TCRdb is unverifiable without DNA. This CDR3 region has 15 residues. Germline V gene lookup returns CDR1 DFQATT and CDR2 SNEGSKA (reference sequence). CDR3 sequence reads: CSARSEATGNSPLHF.

This chain links TRBV6-5 with TRBJ2-5; TCRdb's D call, TRBD2, is unchecked because there is no DNA. This CDR3 has 15 amino acids. Germline V gene sequence: CDR1 MNHEY, CDR2 SVGAGI. The CDR3: CASSSTAAGEETQYF.

This sequence joins TRBV20-1 and TRBJ2-7; lacking DNA, the TRBD1 call made by TCRdb goes unchecked. The CDR3 consists of 13 residues. Per the germline V gene, CDR1 is DFQATT and CDR2 is SNEGSKA (reference sequence). CDR3 loop: CSARGEGVSEQYF.

The chain employs TRBV6-5 and TRBJ2-1; the TCRdb call, TRBD1, lacks DNA for checking. CDR3 size: 16 residues. CDR1 and CDR2 (germline): MNHEY, SVGAGI. The CDR3 loop is CASSYRTGSSYNEQFF.

V and J are TRBV5-1 and TRBJ1-2; absent DNA, TCRdb's TRBD1 call cannot be checked. CDR3 length: 16 amino acids. Germline CDR1 SGHRS, CDR2 YFSETQ. Here the CDR3 reads CASSPQAGDLGYGYTF.

The genes are TRBV7-9 and TRBJ1-1. The CDR3 runs 13 residues. Looked up from germline, CDR1 is SEHNR and CDR2 is FQNEAQ (reference sequence). CDR3 protein: CASSLDLGTEAFF.

The CDR3: CASGTRDYQETQYF. The chain combines TRBV4-2 with TRBJ2-5; without DNA, the TCRdb call of TRBD1 cannot be checked. The V gene's germline CDR1 is LGHNA and CDR2 YNFKEQ. CDR3 size: 14 residues.

Here the CDR3 reads CASSPDRGQLKGNQPQHF. J is TRBJ1-5 and V is TRBV6-1; TCRdb proposes TRBD1, but this gene call is untestable without DNA. Per germline, CDR1 MNHNS and CDR2 SASEGT. The CDR3 loop spans 18 amino acids.

The chain links TRBV10-3 to TRBJ2-1. This CDR3 has 15 amino acids. Per germline, CDR1 ENHRY and CDR2 SYGVKD. CDR3 region: CAISESATSYNEQFF.

V is TRBV7-9 and J is TRBJ1-1; with no DNA, the TCRdb D assignment of TRBD1 cannot be verified. Germline CDR1 and CDR2: SEHNR and FQNEAQ (reference sequence). The CDR3 totals 13 residues. The CDR3 protein is CASSLVGVGEAFF.

The chain combines TRBV12-3 or TRBV12-4 with TRBJ1-2. The CDR3 runs to 13 residues. The CDR3 reads CASSSSATWGYTF.

J is TRBJ2-1 and V is TRBV7-2; lacking DNA, the TRBD1 call made by TCRdb goes unchecked. In germline, CDR1 is SGHTA, CDR2 FQGNSA. CDR3 length equals 15 residues. The CDR3: CASTPLDRDNNEQFF. Supplemented by reference TRBV7-2 and TRBJ2-1, the full variable domain reads GAGVSQSPSNKVTEKGKDVELRCDPISGHTALYWYRQSLGQGLEFLIYFQGNSAPDKSGLPSDRFSAERTGGSVSTLTIQRTQQEDSAVYLCASTPLDRDNNEQFFGPGTRLTVL.

This rearrangement joins TRBV7-6 to TRBJ2-1; TCRdb calls TRBD1, which cannot be checked without DNA. The CDR3 consists of 16 residues. The germline CDR1 and CDR2 sequences are SGHVS and FNYEAQ. The CDR3 protein is CASSLGSAGVYNEQFF.